This T cell receptor beta chain was observed in a study of CD8 T cells in Susac syndrome. Trimming took off 0 bases at V and 0 bases at J, with 12 bases between the two ends. The CDR3 sequence is 16 residues long. Germline V gene sequence: CDR1 DFQATT, CDR2 SNEGSKA (reference sequence). When the RNA was reverse transcribed, random hexamers were used with an input of roughly 0.45 to 1 ug. The immunoSEQ assay covered 54 Vbeta and 13 Jbeta segments for CDR3. Using its own MiXCR run on the immunoSEQ multiplex PCR reads, TCRdb lists one record per CDR3 protein. The sample contains 250,000 to 300,000 distinct CDR3 sequences, around 83% of which appear only once.

V usage is TRBV20-1 and J usage is TRBJ1-5; no clear D gene. The clonotype comes from a human donor with multiple sclerosis. The sequenced sample consisted of CD8+ T cells from PBMCs. The DNA of the CDR3 is TGCAGTGCTAGAGACACAGCGGGCTATAGCAATCAGCCCCAGCATTTT. Translating it yields CSARDTAGYSNQPQHF.